One sample yielded the 27 T cell receptor beta chains listed below, sequenced in a study of T cell responses to AZD1222 COVID-19 vaccine. TCRdb's table, derived via immunoSEQ multiplex PCR, lists solely in-frame clones and lacks some. The sample has about 84,000 clones, 90% to 95% seen once; the top ten hold 11%. The source was peripheral blood, collected 28 days after the second AZD1222 dose. These receptors were collected from an adult who received the AZD1222 COVID-19 vaccine.

The rearrangement links TRBV11-2 to TRBJ2-6; 8 bases line up with TRBD1. V dropped 5 bases and J dropped 0; count of bases not matched to a gene: 3. The CDR3 spans 16 residues. Germline V CDR1 and CDR2: SGHAT, FQNNGV. CDR3 DNA: TGTGCCAGCAGCCAGACAGGGGTCTCTGGGGCCAACGTCCTGACTTTC. As protein: CASSQTGVSGANVLTF.

The rearrangement joins TRBV27 to TRBJ1-3; TRBD1 agrees at 8 bases. CDR3 length: 15 residues. Germline CDR1 reads MNHEY; CDR2 reads SMNVEV (reference sequence). Unmatched junction bases numbered 5, after V lost 2 bases and J lost 5 bases. CDR3 amino acids: CASSLSQGARNTIYF. For the CDR3, the DNA is TGTGCCAGCAGTTTAAGCCAGGGGGCTAGAAACACCATATATTTT.

The CDR3 DNA is TGCGCCAGCAGCTTACGGGGGGCGCGTGAAAAACTGTTTTTT. The encoded protein is CASSLRGAREKLFF. This chain joins TRBV5-1 and TRBJ1-4, with D possibly being TRBD1 (6 bases). The germline V and J ends were trimmed by 2 bases and 7 bases, with 12 bases remaining between them. The germline V gene encodes CDR1 SGHRS and CDR2 YFSETQ. CDR3 length: 14 residues.

This clone was recorded once. This sequence joins TRBV7-2 and TRBJ1-1; 8 bases match TRBD1. The CDR3 runs 18 residues. V lost 1 base, J lost 3 bases, and 13 bases stayed unmatched. Germline values: CDR1 SGHTA, CDR2 FQGNSA. This CDR3 reads CASSLVIAGGAGDTEAFF. CDR3 DNA sequence: TGTGCCAGCAGCTTAGTCATCGCAGGGGGCGCGGGGGACACTGAAGCTTTCTTT.

This clone was detected a few times. The chain joins TRBV7-9 to TRBJ1-4; perhaps TRBD1 as D (5 bases). From germline, CDR1 is SEHNR and CDR2 FQNEAQ (reference sequence). V lost 6 bases to trimming and J lost 4 bases, with 12 bases between them. The CDR3 loop spans 14 amino acids. CDR3 residues: CASSPGNGNEKLFF. The DNA of the CDR3 is TGTGCCAGCAGTCCAGGGAACGGTAATGAAAAACTGTTTTTT.

This chain uses TRBV28 with TRBJ1-6, with D uncertain. The germline gives CDR1 MDHEN, CDR2 SYDVKM. There are 17 residues in the CDR3. Deletions cut 6 bases from V and 3 bases from J, with 18 bases between. CDR3 bases: TGTGCCAGCAGGACCGGGTCCTTGGGCGGCTATAATTCACCCCTCCACTTT. Translating gives CASRTGSLGGYNSPLHF.

CDR3 loop: CASSVGASYGYTF. The DNA of the CDR3 is TGTGCCAGCAGCGTCGGCGCCAGCTATGGCTACACCTTC. The chain joins TRBV5-6 to TRBJ1-2; D ambiguous. CDR1 is SGHDT, CDR2 YYEEEE, per germline. Trimming took off 4 bases at V and 4 bases at J, with 11 bases between the two ends. The CDR3 consists of 13 residues.

This clone came up once. The chain employs TRBV10-3 and TRBJ1-1; D is undetermined. Germline V gene sequence: CDR1 ENHRY, CDR2 SYGVKD. The CDR3 has 14 residues. Trimming cost V 3 bases and J 2 bases, with 10 bases left between them. In DNA form, the CDR3 reads TGTGCCATCAGTGACCGAAATTTCAACACTGAAGCTTTCTTT. Its translation is CAISDRNFNTEAFF.

This clone was found once. The chain links TRBV2 to TRBJ1-5; D is possibly TRBD1 (6 bases). Germline lookup yields CDR1 SNHLY and CDR2 FYNNEI. There are 14 residues in the CDR3. V dropped 6 bases and J dropped 0 bases, with 9 bases sitting between them. The chain's CDR3 is CASRDSYSNQPQHF. In DNA form, the CDR3 reads TGTGCCAGCAGGGACAGCTATAGCAATCAGCCCCAGCATTTT.

This clone is a singleton in its sample. The chain uses TRBV5-8 and TRBJ2-7; maybe TRBD1 (7 bases). The CDR3 has 15 amino acids. Germline V CDR1 and CDR2: SGHTS, YDEGEE. Trimming removed 0 bases from V and 5 bases from J, with 15 bases in between. For the CDR3, the DNA is TGTGCCAGCAGCTTGGCCGCTTCCAGGGGGGACGAGCAGTACTTC. It translates to CASSLAASRGDEQYF.

The rearrangement links TRBV28 to TRBJ1-5, with 7 positions matching TRBD1. Trimming cost V 5 bases and J 4 bases; bases outside gene matches: 5. Per the germline V gene, CDR1 is MDHEN and CDR2 is SYDVKM. The CDR3 contains 14 residues. CDR3 in DNA: TGTGCCAGCAGTACGGACAGGTTTAATCAGCCCCAGCATTTT. Its protein product is CASSTDRFNQPQHF.

The sample holds one count of this clone. The chain is built from TRBV30 and TRBJ1-2; no firm D call. The CDR3 spans 11 residues. From germline, CDR1 is GTSNPN and CDR2 SVGIG (reference sequence). Trimming shortened V by 5 bases and J by 1 base, and 5 bases separated the two germline ends. The CDR3 DNA reads TGTGCCTGGTACGATAACTATGGCTACACCTTC. Translation gives CAWYDNYGYTF.

The chain couples TRBV9 to TRBJ2-5; D is uncertain. CDR1 and CDR2 (germline): SGDLS, YYNGEE. V was pared by 0 bases and J by 2 bases, with 8 bases between. The CDR3 runs 14 residues. The CDR3 bases are TGTGCCAGCAGCGTAGGGGTCAAACAAGAGACCCAGTACTTC. Translation gives CASSVGVKQETQYF. The full variable domain, rest sourced from reference TRBV9 and TRBJ2-5, is DSGVTQTPKHLITATGQRVTLRCSPRSGDLSVYWYQQSLDQGLQFLIQYYNGEERAKGNILERFSAQQFPDLHSELNLSSLELGDSALYFCASSVGVKQETQYFGPGTRLLVL.

The chain uses TRBV27 and TRBJ2-1; 10 bases are shared with TRBD1. The junction had 6 bases not matched to a gene; V was cut back by 5 bases and J by 8 bases. This CDR3 spans 14 amino acids. Germline lookup yields CDR1 MNHEY and CDR2 SMNVEV (reference sequence). The CDR3 sequence: CASSHLGQGDEQFF. In DNA, the CDR3 is TGTGCCAGCAGTCATCTCGGACAGGGGGATGAGCAGTTCTTC.

The chain couples TRBV2 to TRBJ1-3; D ambiguous. CDR1 and CDR2 from the germline V gene are SNHLY and FYNNEI. This CDR3 comprises 14 residues. V was clipped by 1 base and J by 0 bases, with 4 bases between them. The CDR3 nucleotides read TGTGCCAGCAGTGAAGTGGCCTCTGGAAACACCATATATTTT. Protein product: CASSEVASGNTIYF.

V gene TRBV19 combines with J gene TRBJ1-2; the match to TRBD1 covers 7 bases. V trimming: 6 bases; J trimming: 1 base; junction bases outside the gene matches: 14. Germline-derived CDR1 and CDR2 are LNHDA and SQIVND (reference sequence). CDR3 size: 17 residues. The CDR3 reads CASRPQGPQRGNYGYTF. CDR3 DNA: TGTGCCAGTAGACCACAGGGGCCGCAAAGGGGTAACTATGGCTACACCTTC.

The V gene is TRBV2, the J gene TRBJ1-2, with TRBD1 matching over 11 bases. Germline trimming cut 5 bases from V and 5 bases from J; bases unmatched to any gene: 4. Germline lookup yields CDR1 SNHLY and CDR2 FYNNEI. The CDR3 runs to 14 residues. CDR3 amino acids: CASSRGQGAYGYTF. The DNA of the CDR3 is TGTGCCAGCAGTCGAGGACAGGGGGCGTATGGCTACACCTTC.

The chain recombines TRBV11-1 with TRBJ1-1, with D unclear. Looked up from germline, CDR1 is SGHAT and CDR2 is FQDESV (reference sequence). V was trimmed by 1 base and J by 4 bases, leaving 13 bases between them. This CDR3 has 15 amino acids. The CDR3 is CASSLGRGVTTEAFF. In DNA, the CDR3 is TGTGCCAGCAGCTTAGGTCGCGGGGTGACCACTGAAGCTTTCTTT.

The chain recombines TRBV28 with TRBJ2-7; possibly TRBD2 for D (5 bases). Germline CDR1 reads MDHEN; CDR2 reads SYDVKM. The CDR3 covers 12 residues. V lost 8 bases to trimming and J lost 2 bases, with 10 bases between them. The CDR3 loop reads CASESGAYEQYF. The CDR3 bases are TGTGCCAGCGAGAGCGGTGCCTACGAGCAGTACTTC. The variable domain in full, completed from reference TRBV28 and TRBJ2-7, reads DVKVTQSSRYLVKRTGEKVFLECVQDMDHENMFWYRQDPGLGLRLIYFSYDVKMKEKGDIPEGYSVSREKKERFSLILESASTNQTSMYLCASESGAYEQYFGPGTRLTVT.

This clone has only one observation. CDR3 DNA: TGTGCCAGCACCCAAGGGGCGGGAGAGACCCAGTACTTC. Protein sequence: CASTQGAGETQYF. The rearrangement links TRBV7-3 to TRBJ2-5; D is tentatively TRBD1 or TRBD2 (5 bases each). Germline V lookup: CDR1 SGHTA, CDR2 FQGTGA. The CDR3 is made up of 13 amino acids. The V end was cut by 7 bases, the J end by 4 bases, with 13 bases between.

This sequence joins TRBV24-1 and TRBJ2-3; 8 nucleotides match TRBD2. The CDR3 runs 18 residues. Germline V gene data show CDR1 as KGHDR and CDR2 as SFDVKD. The ends lost 4 bases at V and 4 bases at J; junction bases unmatched: 15. The chain's CDR3 is CATSDPGLAGVHSDTQYF. CDR3 in DNA: TGTGCCACCAGTGACCCGGGGCTAGCGGGCGTTCATTCAGATACGCAGTATTTT.

The J gene is TRBJ2-7, the V gene TRBV5-4; maybe TRBD1 (5 bases). This CDR3 comprises 14 residues. Germline V gene lookup returns CDR1 SGHNT and CDR2 YYREEE (reference sequence). Trimming cost V 0 bases and J 0 bases, with 7 bases left between them. Written as DNA, the CDR3 is TGTGCCAGCAGCTTGGGTCAGGGCTCCTACGAGCAGTACTTC. Protein sequence: CASSLGQGSYEQYF.

The chain links TRBV6-2 or TRBV6-3 to TRBJ2-2; TRBD2 is a possible D gene (6 bases). V gave up 2 bases and J gave up 4 bases, with 11 bases separating them. The CDR3 has 15 residues. The germline V gene has CDR1 MNHEY and CDR2 SVGEGT. In DNA form, the CDR3 reads TGTGCCAGCAGTTACATCGGGAGCCGCACCGGGGAGCTGTTTTTT. This sequence encodes CASSYIGSRTGELFF.

The J gene is TRBJ1-1, the V gene TRBV18, with no clear D. CDR1 and CDR2 (germline): KGHSH, LQKENI. This CDR3 region has 12 residues. The V end lost 8 bases, the J end lost 1 base, and 8 bases lay between the germline ends. CDR3 loop: CASTRQNTEAFF. CDR3 nucleotides: TGTGCCAGCACCCGACAGAACACTGAAGCTTTCTTT. Together with reference TRBV18 and TRBJ1-1, the CDR3 gives the full variable domain: NAGVMQNPRHLVRRRGQEARLRCSPMKGHSHVYWYRQLPEEGLKFMVYLQKENIIDESGMPKERFSAEFPKEGPSILRIQQVVRGDSAAYFCASTRQNTEAFFGQGTRLTVV.

CDR3 loop: CASSFLGCFGTETYEQYF. The CDR3, as DNA: TGTGCCAGCAGCTTTTTAGGGTGCTTCGGGACTGAAACCTACGAGCAGTACTTC. The chain combines TRBV12-1 with TRBJ2-7; the DNA was not used to check the table's D call, TRBD2. TRBV12-1 is termed a pseudogene. The CDR3 loop spans 18 amino acids.

The chain carries TRBV14 and TRBJ2-7, with D maybe TRBD1 (5 bases). This CDR3 has 15 residues. Trimming took 0 bases from V and 3 from J, leaving 12 bases between them. In germline, CDR1 is SGHDN, CDR2 FVKESK. The CDR3, as DNA: TGTGCCAGCAGCCAAGATGGACATTCCTACTACGAGCAGTACTTC. It is translated as CASSQDGHSYYEQYF.

The V gene is TRBV5-1, the J gene TRBJ1-3; 9 nucleotides line up with TRBD1. The CDR3 has 15 residues. Germline values: CDR1 SGHRS, CDR2 YFSETQ. Trimming took 5 bases from V and 1 from J; bases not matched to a gene: 4. The CDR3 DNA is TGCGCCAGCAGAACAGGACAGGGGTCTGGAAACACCATATATTTT. This sequence encodes CASRTGQGSGNTIYF.